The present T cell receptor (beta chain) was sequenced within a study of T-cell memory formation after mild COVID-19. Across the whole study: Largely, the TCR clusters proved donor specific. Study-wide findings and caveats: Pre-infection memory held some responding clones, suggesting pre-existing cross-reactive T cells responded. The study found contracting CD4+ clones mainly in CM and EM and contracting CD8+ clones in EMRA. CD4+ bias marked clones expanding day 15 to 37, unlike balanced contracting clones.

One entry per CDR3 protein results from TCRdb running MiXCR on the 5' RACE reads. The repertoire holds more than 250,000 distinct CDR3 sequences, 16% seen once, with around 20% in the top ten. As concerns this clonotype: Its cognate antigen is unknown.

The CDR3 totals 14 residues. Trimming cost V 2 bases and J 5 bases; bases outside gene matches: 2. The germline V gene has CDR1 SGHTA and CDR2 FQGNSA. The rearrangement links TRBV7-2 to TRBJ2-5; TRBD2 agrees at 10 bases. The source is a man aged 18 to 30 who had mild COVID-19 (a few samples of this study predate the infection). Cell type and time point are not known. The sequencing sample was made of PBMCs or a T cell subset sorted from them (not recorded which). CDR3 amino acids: CASSLNSGRETQYF. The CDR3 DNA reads TGTGCCAGCAGCTTAAATAGCGGGAGGGAGACCCAGTACTTC.